Many counts were recorded for the clone carrying this TCR beta chain. Its specificity is unknown. This sample is drawn from a study of glioma-infiltrating T cells. The study, taken as a whole, reports: Gliomas, especially low-grade, showed above-expected tissue-blood divergence; non-neoplastic patients showed below.

TCR alpha and beta CDR3 regions were amplified from RNA using iRepertoire nested multiplex PCR. One entry per CDR3 protein, called by TCRdb with MiXCR from the multiplex PCR reads. Of about 3,900 distinct CDR3 sequences listed, 31% are singletons. V lost 5 bases and J lost 0, with 7 bases in between. Germline V gene sequence: CDR1 MGHDK, CDR2 SYGVNS. There are 14 residues in the CDR3. Material for sequencing was glioma tissue, nonneoplastic brain tissue, or PBMCs (not recorded which). This chain links TRBV25-1 with TRBJ2-2; no clear D. The receptor's source is a human donor with low-grade glioma or glioblastoma, undergoing nonglioma brain surgery, or in good health (not recorded which). CDR3 in amino acids: CASSPQANTGELFF. The CDR3 DNA is TGTGCCAGCAGTCCTCAAGCGAACACCGGGGAGCTGTTTTTT.